The clone carrying this T cell receptor (beta chain) was counted many times. The source of the sample is a study of T cells in Graves' hyperthyroidism and ophthalmopathy. The germline V and J ends were trimmed by 0 bases and 10 bases, with 9 bases remaining between them. Germline V lookup: CDR1 KGHSH, CDR2 LQKENI. This CDR3 is 12 amino acids long. It was RNA transcripts that yielded the amplified TCR beta CDR3 regions. Primed by the HTBI set, a first-round RT-PCR was run on the TCR CDR3. MiXCR was run by TCRdb on the multiplex PCR reads, yielding one entry per CDR3 protein. This repertoire shows about half a million distinct CDR3 sequences, around 20% found once; its top ten account for over 45%.

The V and J genes are TRBV18 and TRBJ1-1; D remains ambiguous. The clonotype originates from a man in his forties with Graves' ophthalmopathy. The sample consisted of blood. CDR3 residues: CASSPPLSGAFF. The CDR3 bases are TGTGCCAGCTCACCACCGCTTTCCGGAGCTTTCTTT.